These 17 T cell receptor beta chains were sequenced from one sample in a study of shared clonotypes between healthy human individuals. The data were produced by immunoSEQ multiplex PCR, yet TCRdb's version contains in-frame clones alone and is incomplete. Found here are some 980,000 clones, 76% of them singletons; the top ten hold roughly 1.5%. Sequenced input: memory CD4+ T cells sorted from blood. The subset is: CD45RA-negative fraction. Receptors were obtained from a man between 18 and 35 years old in good health.

The chain couples TRBV5-1 to TRBJ2-5; no definite D call. V was pared by 5 bases and J by 4 bases, with 18 bases between. Germline CDR1 reads SGHRS; CDR2 reads YFSETQ. The CDR3 has 15 amino acids. CDR3 loop: CASRLGLELRETQYF. The CDR3 DNA is TGCGCCAGCAGGCTGGGTTTGGAGTTAAGAGAGACCCAGTACTTC. Variable domain in full (rest from reference TRBV5-1 and TRBJ2-5): KAGVTQTPRYLIKTRGQQVTLSCSPISGHRSVSWYQQTPGQGLQFLFEYFSETQRNKGNFPGRFSGRQFSNSRSEMNVSTLELGDSALYLCASRLGLELRETQYFGPGTRLLVL.

This clone was observed a single time. The chain employs TRBV4-2 and TRBJ2-3, with 7 bases fitting TRBD2. This CDR3 is 17 amino acids long. V lost 4 bases to trimming and J lost 2 bases; unmatched junction nucleotides: 12. CDR1 and CDR2 from the germline V gene are LGHNA and YNFKEQ. The DNA of the CDR3 is TGTGCCAGCAGCCCCGCCTTATCAGCGGGGAACACAGATACGCAGTATTTT. Protein sequence: CASSPALSAGNTDTQYF.

The chain uses TRBV5-1 and TRBJ1-1; D is perhaps TRBD1 (5 bases). The ends were cut back, 4 bases at V and 4 bases at J, with 11 bases in the middle. Germline V gene data show CDR1 as SGHRS and CDR2 as YFSETQ. The CDR3 spans 13 residues. The CDR3 reads CASSLDGATEAFF. CDR3 DNA sequence: TGCGCCAGCAGCCTGGACGGGGCCACTGAAGCTTTCTTT.

This clone has a handful of counts. The chain is built from TRBV10-1 and TRBJ1-5; 9 bases align to TRBD1. This CDR3 spans 15 amino acids. Germline-derived CDR1 and CDR2 are WNHNN and SYGVQD (reference sequence). V gave up 4 bases and J gave up 8 bases; unmatched junction bases: 9. CDR3 amino acids: CASSVGTGTLKPQHF. For the CDR3, the DNA is TGCGCCAGCAGTGTCGGGACAGGGACCCTGAAGCCCCAGCATTTT.

The chain joins TRBV5-6 to TRBJ1-3; D call uncertain. The CDR3 runs 13 residues. Germline CDR1 and CDR2: SGHDT and YYEEEE. The V end lost 3 bases, the J end lost 4 bases, and 8 bases lay between the germline ends. Here the CDR3 reads CASSSLGGNTIYF. The CDR3 DNA reads as TGTGCCAGCAGCTCCCTTGGGGGAAACACCATATATTTT. The variable domain in full, completed from reference TRBV5-6 and TRBJ1-3, reads DAGVTQSPTHLIKTRGQQVTLRCSPKSGHDTVSWYQQALGQGPQFIFQYYEEEERQRGNFPDRFSGHQFPNYSSELNVNALLLGDSALYLCASSSLGGNTIYFGEGSWLTVV.

This clone was counted between two and nine times. The chain links TRBV5-6 to TRBJ1-4, with no clear D. The CDR3 runs to 14 residues. CDR1 is SGHDT and CDR2 is YYEEEE in the germline V gene. V lost 0 bases and J lost 4, with 7 bases in between. CDR3 residues: CASSLVGFNEKLFF. CDR3 nucleotides: TGTGCCAGCAGCTTGGTTGGTTTTAATGAAAAACTGTTTTTT.

The V call is TRBV7-9, the J call TRBJ1-3; the D gene is possibly TRBD1 (5 bases). The germline V gene has CDR1 SEHNR and CDR2 FQNEAQ (reference sequence). Trimming shortened V by 2 bases and J by 7 bases, and 21 bases separated the two germline ends. There are 17 residues in the CDR3. The DNA of the CDR3 is TGTGCCAGCAGCTTATTGTCAGCTCTGGGACGGCTTAACACCATATATTTT. Protein product: CASSLLSALGRLNTIYF.

This chain links TRBV5-4 with TRBJ2-3; no firm D call. In germline, CDR1 is SGHNT, CDR2 YYREEE (reference sequence). The CDR3 has 13 amino acids. Trimming took off 2 bases at V and 6 bases at J, with 10 bases between the two ends. The CDR3 bases are TGTGCCAGCAGCTTAGCTTCCCGGGATACGCAGTATTTT. This codes for CASSLASRDTQYF.

The chain employs TRBV5-4 and TRBJ1-2; no firm D call. The V end lost 5 bases, the J end lost 3 bases, and 20 bases lay between the germline ends. Germline V CDR1 and CDR2: SGHNT, YYREEE (reference sequence). This CDR3 contains 16 residues. The CDR3 loop is CASRRRTAQHHYGYTF. The CDR3 DNA reads TGTGCCAGCAGACGACGGACGGCCCAGCACCACTATGGCTACACCTTC.

V usage is TRBV7-9 and J usage is TRBJ1-5; D not certain. CDR1 is SEHNR and CDR2 is FQNEAQ in the germline V gene (reference sequence). The CDR3 consists of 14 residues. Trimming stripped 4 bases from V and 1 base from J, with 8 bases between. The CDR3 nucleotides read TGTGCCAGCAGCTCGGCCCTAAGCAATCAGCCCCAGCATTTT. It translates to CASSSALSNQPQHF.

V usage is TRBV18 and J usage is TRBJ2-7; tentative D call: TRBD2 (6 bases). CDR1 and CDR2 from the germline V gene are KGHSH and LQKENI. V was cut by 6 bases and J by 3 bases, with 15 bases left in between. This CDR3 has 14 amino acids. This CDR3 is CASSPGRGGYEQYF. CDR3 in DNA: TGTGCCAGCTCCCCCGGGCGGGGCGGCTACGAGCAGTACTTC.

This rearrangement joins TRBV5-1 to TRBJ1-4; D is undetermined. In germline, CDR1 is SGHRS, CDR2 YFSETQ. V was clipped by 1 base and J by 3 bases, with 7 bases between them. The CDR3 has 14 amino acids. CDR3 residues: CASSLYISNEKLFF. CDR3 sequence (DNA): TGCGCCAGCAGCTTGTACATCTCTAATGAAAAACTGTTTTTT.

The rearrangement joins TRBV5-8 to TRBJ2-5, with D possibly TRBD2 on 7 matching bases. Germline assignment: CDR1 SGHTS and CDR2 YDEGEE. This CDR3 is built from 13 residues. V lost 5 bases and J lost 2, with 10 bases in between. CDR3 in DNA: TGTGCCAGCAGGCGGGGGACACAAGAGACCCAGTACTTC. Encoded protein: CASRRGTQETQYF.

This clone has just one count. The chain combines TRBV28 with TRBJ1-1; TRBD1 is a possible D gene (6 bases). V lost 7 bases, J lost 1 base, and 13 bases lay in between. The CDR3 covers 14 residues. Germline CDR1 reads MDHEN; CDR2 reads SYDVKM. CDR3 DNA sequence: TGTGCCAGCACCCAAGGGGGGGAGAACACTGAAGCTTTCTTT. Protein sequence: CASTQGGENTEAFF. Supplemented by reference TRBV28 and TRBJ1-1, the full variable domain reads DVKVTQSSRYLVKRTGEKVFLECVQDMDHENMFWYRQDPGLGLRLIYFSYDVKMKEKGDIPEGYSVSREKKERFSLILESASTNQTSMYLCASTQGGENTEAFFGQGTRLTVV.

This chain links TRBV7-2 with TRBJ2-1, with 13 bases lining up with TRBD2. From germline, CDR1 is SGHTA and CDR2 FQGNSA. The V segment lost 5 bases and the J segment 8 bases; nucleotides outside the gene matches: 9. This CDR3 spans 16 amino acids. The CDR3: CASSVQRLAGGDEQFF. The CDR3 bases are TGTGCCAGCAGCGTACAAAGACTAGCGGGGGGAGATGAGCAGTTCTTC.

This chain connects TRBV7-2 to TRBJ2-3; D is unclear. The germline gives CDR1 SGHTA, CDR2 FQGNSA. Trimming took 5 bases from V and 1 from J, leaving 13 bases between them. This CDR3 has 15 residues. CDR3 nucleotides: TGTGCCAGCAGCCCCCGACTTGGCGGCACAGATACGCAGTATTTT. It codes for CASSPRLGGTDTQYF.

The gene calls are TRBV5-1 and TRBJ1-1; D is uncertain. The CDR3 has 13 amino acids. CDR1 and CDR2 (germline): SGHRS, YFSETQ. V was trimmed by 7 bases and J by 2 bases, leaving 12 bases between them. CDR3 bases: TGCGCCAGCCGGAAGGAGATAAACACTGAAGCTTTCTTT. Amino acids: CASRKEINTEAFF.